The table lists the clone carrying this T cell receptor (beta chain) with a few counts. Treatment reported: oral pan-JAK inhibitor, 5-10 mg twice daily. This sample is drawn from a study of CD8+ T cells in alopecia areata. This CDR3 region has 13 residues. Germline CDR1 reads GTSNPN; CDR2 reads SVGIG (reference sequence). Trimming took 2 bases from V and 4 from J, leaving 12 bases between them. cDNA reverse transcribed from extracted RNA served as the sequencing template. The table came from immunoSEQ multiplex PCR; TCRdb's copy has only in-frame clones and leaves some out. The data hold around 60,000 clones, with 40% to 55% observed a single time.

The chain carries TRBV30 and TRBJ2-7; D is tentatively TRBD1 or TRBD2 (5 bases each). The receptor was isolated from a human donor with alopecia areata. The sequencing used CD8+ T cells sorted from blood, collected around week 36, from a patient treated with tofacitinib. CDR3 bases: TGTGCCTGGAGTTGGGGTGAGGGGTACGAGCAGTACTTC. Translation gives CAWSWGEGYEQYF.